Sequencing of this T cell receptor beta chain was carried out in a study of beta chain features in type 1 diabetes. The investigators reverse transcribed all of the isolated RNA, so they sequenced expressed TCRB transcripts. Clones were read by immunoSEQ multiplex PCR, and TCRdb kept only the in-frame ones, dropping some. The repertoire holds 300,000 to 350,000 clones, with 9.3% as singletons. Sort purity for all populations was recorded as exceeding 98%. Findings and limits, study-wide: Patients with Type 1 diabetes showed moderately but significantly shorter TCRB CDR3s in all four CD4+ subsets.

Germline CDR1 SGHAT, CDR2 FQNNGV. The V end lost 5 bases, the J end lost 4 bases, and 18 bases lay between the germline ends. This CDR3 is 16 amino acids long. As regards this clone: What it binds is unknown.

This TCR was recovered from a man aged 25-40 years with type 1 diabetes. Source material: central memory CD4+ T cells from blood. The V gene is TRBV11-2, the J gene TRBJ2-1, with D perhaps matching TRBD1 or TRBD2 (6 bases each). The CDR3 is CASSQGGRSLYNEQFF. CDR3 sequence (DNA): TGTGCCAGCAGCCAAGGGGGGAGGAGTTTGTACAATGAGCAGTTCTTC.